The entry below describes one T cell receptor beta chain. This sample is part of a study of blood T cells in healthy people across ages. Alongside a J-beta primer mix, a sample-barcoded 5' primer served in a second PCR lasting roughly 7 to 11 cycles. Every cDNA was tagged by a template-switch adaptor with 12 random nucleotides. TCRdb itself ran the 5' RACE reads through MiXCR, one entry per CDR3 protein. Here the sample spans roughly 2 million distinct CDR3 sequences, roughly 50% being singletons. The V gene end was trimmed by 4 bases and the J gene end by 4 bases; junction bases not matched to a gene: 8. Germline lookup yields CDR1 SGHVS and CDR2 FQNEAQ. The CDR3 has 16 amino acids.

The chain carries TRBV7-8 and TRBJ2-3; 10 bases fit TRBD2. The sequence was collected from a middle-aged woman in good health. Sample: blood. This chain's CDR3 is CASSSPLAGAPDTQYF. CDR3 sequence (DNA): TGTGCCAGCAGCTCTCCTCTAGCGGGGGCTCCAGATACGCAGTATTTT.